This entry describes one T cell receptor beta chain. One entry per CDR3 protein, called by TCRdb with MiXCR from the RT-PCR reads. Of roughly 540,000 distinct CDR3 sequences listed, approximately 20% were seen once; the top ten hold 2.5% to 3%. The sample originates from a study of response to subunit inactivated influenza vaccine. This CDR3 comprises 14 residues. Germline CDR1 and CDR2: KGHDR and SFDVKD. With 5 bases removed from V and 2 bases from J, the gap between germline ends came to 9 bases. A further study also used this sample, focusing on T cells expressing NK-cell markers. This second study says: Generation of TCR beta cDNA was performed by 5'RACE template switching incorporating UMIs. Sorted CD3+CD56-NKG2C+, CD3+CD56+NKG2C+ and CD3+CD56+NKG2C- T cells supplied the TCR beta repertoires. A range of 1.0-7.0% of CD8+ T cells consisted of dominant NKG2C+ clonotypes in more than five donors. HCMV specificity of expanded NKG2C+ T cell clones remained unclear.

The V call is TRBV24-1, the J call TRBJ2-1; D not resolved. The clonotype comes from a man aged 50-59 years who received an inactivated influenza vaccine. Sequencing used CD4+ T cells sorted from PBMCs, obtained about 11 days after vaccination. The CDR3 protein is CATSAPGAYNEQFF. In nucleotides, the CDR3 is TGTGCCACCAGTGCCCCCGGTGCCTACAATGAGCAGTTCTTC.